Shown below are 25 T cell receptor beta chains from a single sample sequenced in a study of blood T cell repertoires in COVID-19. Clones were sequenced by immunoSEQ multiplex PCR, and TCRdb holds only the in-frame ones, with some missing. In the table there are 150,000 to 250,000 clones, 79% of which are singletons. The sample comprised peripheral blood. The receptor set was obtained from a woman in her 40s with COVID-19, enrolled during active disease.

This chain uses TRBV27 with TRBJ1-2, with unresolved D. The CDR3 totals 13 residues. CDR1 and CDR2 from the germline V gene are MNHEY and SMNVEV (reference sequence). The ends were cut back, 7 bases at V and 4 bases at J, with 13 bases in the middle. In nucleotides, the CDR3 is TGTGCCAGCATCGGGAAGGCAACCTATGGCTACACCTTC. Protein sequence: CASIGKATYGYTF.

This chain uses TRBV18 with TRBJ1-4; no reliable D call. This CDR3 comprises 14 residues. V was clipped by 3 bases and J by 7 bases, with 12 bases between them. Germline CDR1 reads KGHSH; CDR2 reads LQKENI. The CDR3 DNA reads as TGTGCCAGCTCACCCGCCTCAGAGGGTGAAAAACTGTTTTTT. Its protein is CASSPASEGEKLFF.

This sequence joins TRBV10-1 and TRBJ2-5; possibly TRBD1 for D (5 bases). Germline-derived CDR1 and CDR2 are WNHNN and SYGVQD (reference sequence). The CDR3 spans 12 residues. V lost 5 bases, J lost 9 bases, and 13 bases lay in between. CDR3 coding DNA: TGCGCCAGCAGTAACTCTAAGGGGCCCCAGTACTTC. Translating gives CASSNSKGPQYF.

CDR3 sequence (DNA): TGTGCCTGGAGAAGGGGACTAGCGGGCACAGATACGCAGTATTTT. Translated: CAWRRGLAGTDTQYF. This chain connects TRBV30 to TRBJ2-3, with 11 positions matching TRBD2. The CDR3 extends over 15 amino acids. V lost 3 bases, J lost 1 base, and 3 bases stayed unmatched. Germline CDR1 is GTSNPN and CDR2 is SVGIG (reference sequence). The full variable domain, rest sourced from reference TRBV30 and TRBJ2-3, is SQTIHQWPATLVQPVGSPLSLECTVEGTSNPNLYWYRQAAGRGLQLLFYSVGIGQISSEVPQNLSASRPQDRQFILSSKKLLLSDSGFYLCAWRRGLAGTDTQYFGPGTRLTVL.

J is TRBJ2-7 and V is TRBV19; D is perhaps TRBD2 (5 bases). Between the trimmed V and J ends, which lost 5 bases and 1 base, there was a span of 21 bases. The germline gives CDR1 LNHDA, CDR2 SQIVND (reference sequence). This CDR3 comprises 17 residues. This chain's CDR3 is CASSPHPAASPSYEQYF. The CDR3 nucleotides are TGTGCCAGTAGTCCCCATCCAGCGGCTAGCCCTTCCTACGAGCAGTACTTC.

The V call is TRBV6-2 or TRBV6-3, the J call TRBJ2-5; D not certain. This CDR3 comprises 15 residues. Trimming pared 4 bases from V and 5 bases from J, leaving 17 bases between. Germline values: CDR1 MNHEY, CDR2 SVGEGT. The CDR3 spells CASSSPGSSRETQYF. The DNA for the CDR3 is TGTGCCAGCAGTTCCCCCGGGTCCTCAAGGGAGACCCAGTACTTC.

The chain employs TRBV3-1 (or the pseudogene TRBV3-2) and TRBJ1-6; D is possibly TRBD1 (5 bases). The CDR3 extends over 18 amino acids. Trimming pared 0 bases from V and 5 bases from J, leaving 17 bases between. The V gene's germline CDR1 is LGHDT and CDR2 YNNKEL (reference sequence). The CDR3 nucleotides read TGTGCCAGCAGCCAAGATAATAAGGGGCGGATTAATAATTCACCCCTCCACTTT. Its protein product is CASSQDNKGRINNSPLHF.

CDR3 amino acids: CASSRLAGTGELFF. The CDR3 DNA reads TGTGCCAGCAGTAGACTAGCGGGGACCGGGGAGCTGTTTTTT. This rearrangement joins TRBV6-6 to TRBJ2-2; 11 nucleotides match TRBD2. The CDR3 length is 14 residues. Germline V lookup: CDR1 MNHNY, CDR2 SVGAGI (reference sequence). The junction had 1 base not matched to a gene; V was cut back by 5 bases and J by 5 bases.

The CDR3 nucleotides are TGTGCCAGCAGCCAAGCGAGCTATGAGCAGTTCTTC. The encoded protein is CASSQASYEQFF. The rearrangement joins TRBV3-1 (or the pseudogene TRBV3-2) to TRBJ2-1; unclear D gene. Germline CDR1 reads LGHDT; CDR2 reads YNNKEL (reference sequence). The CDR3 extends over 12 amino acids. Trimming shortened V by 1 base and J by 8 bases, and 6 bases separated the two germline ends.

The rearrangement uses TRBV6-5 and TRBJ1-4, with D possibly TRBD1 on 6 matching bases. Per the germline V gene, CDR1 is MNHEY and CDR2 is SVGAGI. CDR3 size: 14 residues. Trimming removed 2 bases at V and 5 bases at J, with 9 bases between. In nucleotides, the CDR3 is TGTGCCAGCAGTTACGGGGGCAGAAATGAAAAACTGTTTTTT. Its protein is CASSYGGRNEKLFF.

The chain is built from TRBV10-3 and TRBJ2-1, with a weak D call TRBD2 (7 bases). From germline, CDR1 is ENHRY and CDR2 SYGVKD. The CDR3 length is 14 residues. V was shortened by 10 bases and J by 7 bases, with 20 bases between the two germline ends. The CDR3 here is CASLRGGGYNEQFF. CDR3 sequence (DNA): TGTGCCAGCTTACGGGGAGGGGGTTATAATGAGCAGTTCTTC.

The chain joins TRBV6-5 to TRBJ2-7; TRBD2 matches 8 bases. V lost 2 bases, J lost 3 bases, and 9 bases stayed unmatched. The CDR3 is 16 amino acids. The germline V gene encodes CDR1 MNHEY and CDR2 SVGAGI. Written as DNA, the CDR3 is TGTGCCAGCAGTTACCCTCCCGGAGCGGGAGACTACGAGCAGTACTTC. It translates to CASSYPPGAGDYEQYF.

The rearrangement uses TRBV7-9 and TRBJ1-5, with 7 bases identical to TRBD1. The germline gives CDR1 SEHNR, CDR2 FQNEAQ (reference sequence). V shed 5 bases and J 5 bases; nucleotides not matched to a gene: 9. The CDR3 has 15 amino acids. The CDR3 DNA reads TGTGCCAGCAGCCCCCTAGGGGGCAGGGATCAGCCCCAGCATTTT. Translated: CASSPLGGRDQPQHF.

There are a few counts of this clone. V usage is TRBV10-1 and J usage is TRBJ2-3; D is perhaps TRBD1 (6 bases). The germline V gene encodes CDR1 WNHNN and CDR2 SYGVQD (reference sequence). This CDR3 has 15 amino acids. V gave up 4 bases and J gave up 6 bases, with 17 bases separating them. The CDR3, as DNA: TGCGCCAGCAGTGGGTCAGGGGATCGGATGGATACGCAGTATTTT. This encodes CASSGSGDRMDTQYF.

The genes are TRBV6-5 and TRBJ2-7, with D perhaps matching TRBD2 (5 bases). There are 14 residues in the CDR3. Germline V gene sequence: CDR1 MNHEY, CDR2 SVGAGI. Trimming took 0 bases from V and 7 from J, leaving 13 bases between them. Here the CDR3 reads CASSYSGSVEEQYF. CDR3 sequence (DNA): TGTGCCAGCAGTTACTCTGGTAGCGTGGAGGAGCAGTACTTC.

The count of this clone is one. CDR3 protein: CASSLEADYGYTF. The CDR3 nucleotides read TGTGCCAGCAGCTTAGAGGCGGACTATGGCTACACCTTC. The J gene is TRBJ1-2, the V gene TRBV7-2; D call uncertain. V dropped 1 base and J dropped 3 bases, with 6 bases sitting between them. Germline assignment: CDR1 SGHTA and CDR2 FQGNSA. This CDR3 is 13 amino acids long.

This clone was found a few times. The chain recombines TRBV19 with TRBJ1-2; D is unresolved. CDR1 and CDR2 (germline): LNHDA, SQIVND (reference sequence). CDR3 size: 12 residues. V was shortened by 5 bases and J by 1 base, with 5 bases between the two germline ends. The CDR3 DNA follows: TGTGCCAGTAGTCAACTTAACTATGGCTACACCTTC. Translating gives CASSQLNYGYTF.

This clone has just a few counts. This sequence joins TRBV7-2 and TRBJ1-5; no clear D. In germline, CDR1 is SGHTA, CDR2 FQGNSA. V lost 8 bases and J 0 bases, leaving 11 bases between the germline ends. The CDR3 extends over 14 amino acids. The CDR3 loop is CASSSVNSNQPQHF. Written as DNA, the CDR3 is TGTGCCAGCTCGTCAGTAAATAGCAATCAGCCCCAGCATTTT.

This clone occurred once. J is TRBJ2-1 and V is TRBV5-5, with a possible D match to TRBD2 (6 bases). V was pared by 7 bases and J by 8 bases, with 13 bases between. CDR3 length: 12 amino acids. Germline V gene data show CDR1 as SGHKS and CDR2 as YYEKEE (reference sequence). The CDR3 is CASGRLVDEQFF. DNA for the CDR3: TGTGCCAGCGGCAGACTAGTGGATGAGCAGTTCTTC.

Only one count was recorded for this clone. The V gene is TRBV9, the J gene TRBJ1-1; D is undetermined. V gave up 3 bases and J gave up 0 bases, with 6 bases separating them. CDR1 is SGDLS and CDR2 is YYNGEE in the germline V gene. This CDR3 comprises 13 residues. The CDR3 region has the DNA TGTGCCAGCAGCGCTCCCTTGAACACTGAAGCTTTCTTT. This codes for CASSAPLNTEAFF.

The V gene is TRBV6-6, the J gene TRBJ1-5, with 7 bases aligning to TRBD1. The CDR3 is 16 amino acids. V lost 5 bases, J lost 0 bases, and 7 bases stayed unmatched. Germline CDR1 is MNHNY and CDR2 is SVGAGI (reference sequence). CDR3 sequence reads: CASSPGGVYSNQPQHF. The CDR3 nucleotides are TGTGCCAGCAGTCCAGGGGGAGTTTATAGCAATCAGCCCCAGCATTTT.

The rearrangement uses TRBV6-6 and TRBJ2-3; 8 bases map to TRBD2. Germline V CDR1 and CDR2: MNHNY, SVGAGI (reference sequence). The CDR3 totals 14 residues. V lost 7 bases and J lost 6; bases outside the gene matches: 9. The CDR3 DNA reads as TGTGCCAGCATCGAAGGCGGGAGGTGGGATACGCAGTATTTT. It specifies CASIEGGRWDTQYF.

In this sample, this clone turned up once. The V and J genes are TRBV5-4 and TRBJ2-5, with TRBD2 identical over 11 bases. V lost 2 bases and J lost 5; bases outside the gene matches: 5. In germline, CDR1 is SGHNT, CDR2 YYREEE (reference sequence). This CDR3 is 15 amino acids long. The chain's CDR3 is CASSFSGGAKETQYF. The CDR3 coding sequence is TGTGCCAGCAGCTTTAGCGGGGGGGCGAAGGAGACCCAGTACTTC. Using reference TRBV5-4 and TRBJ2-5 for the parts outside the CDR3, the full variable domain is ETGVTQSPTHLIKTRGQQVTLRCSSQSGHNTVSWYQQALGQGPQFIFQYYREEENGRGNFPPRFSGLQFPNYSSELNVNALELDDSALYLCASSFSGGAKETQYFGPGTRLLVL.

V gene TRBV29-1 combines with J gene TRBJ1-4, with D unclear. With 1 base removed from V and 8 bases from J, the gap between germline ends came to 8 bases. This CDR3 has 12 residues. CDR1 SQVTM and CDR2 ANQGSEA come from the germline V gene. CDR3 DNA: TGCAGCGTTGAAGGGGCGAGCGAAAAACTGTTTTTT. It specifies CSVEGASEKLFF.

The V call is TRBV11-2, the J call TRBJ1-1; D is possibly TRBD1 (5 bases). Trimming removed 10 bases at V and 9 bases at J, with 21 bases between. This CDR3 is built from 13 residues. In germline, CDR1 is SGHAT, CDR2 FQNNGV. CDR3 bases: TGTGCCACGGCGCAGGGAACGTCCCTCCAAGCTTTCTTT. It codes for CATAQGTSLQAFF.